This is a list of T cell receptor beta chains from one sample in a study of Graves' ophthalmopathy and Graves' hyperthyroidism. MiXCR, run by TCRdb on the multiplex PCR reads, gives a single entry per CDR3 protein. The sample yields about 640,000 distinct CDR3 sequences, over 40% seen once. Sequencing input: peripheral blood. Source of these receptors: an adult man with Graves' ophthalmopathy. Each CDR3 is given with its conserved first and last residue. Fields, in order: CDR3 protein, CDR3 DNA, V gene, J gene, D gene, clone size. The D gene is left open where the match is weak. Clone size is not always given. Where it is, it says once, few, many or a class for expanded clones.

CASSVATEGVRSPLHF	TGTGCCAGCAGCGTAGCTACCGAGGGGGTAAGGTCACCCCTCCACTTT	TRBV9	TRBJ1-6	NA	many
CASTLTGFSGANVLTF	TGTGCCAGCACCTTGACAGGGTTCTCTGGGGCCAACGTCCTGACTTTC	TRBV12-3/TRBV12-4	TRBJ2-6	TRBD1	few
CASQDPDRAREQYF	TGTGCCAGCCAAGACCCCGACAGGGCGAGGGAGCAGTACTTC	TRBV25-1	TRBJ2-7	TRBD1	NA
CASSPYRTGTSGSTWYF	TGTGCCAGCAGCCCCTACAGGACCGGGACTAGCGGGAGTACATGGTACTTC	TRBV4-2	TRBJ2-7	TRBD2	NA
CASSKGKGAGSSYEQYF	TGTGCCAGCAGTAAGGGTAAGGGGGCAGGGAGCTCCTACGAGCAGTACTTC	TRBV6-1	TRBJ2-7	TRBD1	NA
CASSDAGGVFYEQYF	TGTGCCAGCAGTGACGCAGGGGGGGTTTTCTACGAGCAGTACTTC	TRBV7-9	TRBJ2-7	NA	NA
CSSLSGTANYGYTF	TGCAGCAGTTTATCCGGGACAGCTAACTATGGCTACACCTTC	TRBV29-1	TRBJ1-2	TRBD1	NA
CASTPQGGGFQHF	TGTGCCAGTACCCCACAGGGGGGGGGATTCCAGCATTTT	TRBV19	TRBJ1-5	TRBD1	many
CSARSPGQGVEKLFF	TGCAGTGCTCGAAGCCCGGGACAGGGGGTAGAAAAACTGTTTTTT	TRBV20-1	TRBJ1-4	TRBD1	NA
CASSLAPVGFGNTIYF	TGTGCCAGCAGTTTAGCCCCGGTGGGGTTTGGAAACACCATATATTTT	TRBV12-3/TRBV12-4	TRBJ1-3	NA	many
CATSDRTGGLETQYF	TGTGCCACCAGTGACCGTACAGGGGGCTTGGAGACCCAGTACTTC	TRBV24-1	TRBJ2-5	TRBD1	NA
CSVGTGAQNEKLFF	TGCAGCGTGGGGACAGGGGCCCAAAATGAAAAACTGTTTTTT	TRBV29-1	TRBJ1-4	TRBD1	NA
CASSLPGTYEQYF	TGTGCCAGCAGCTTACCGGGAACCTACGAGCAGTACTTC	TRBV5-1	TRBJ2-7	NA	many
CAGSTGNGNQPQHF	TGTGCCGGATCGACAGGGAATGGCAATCAGCCCCAGCATTTT	TRBV19	TRBJ1-5	TRBD1	many
CASSPSGRGPVREQYF	TGTGCCAGCAGTCCTAGCGGGAGGGGCCCGGTCAGAGAGCAGTACTTC	TRBV12-3/TRBV12-4	TRBJ2-7	TRBD2	few
CRSQGEDGTEAFF	TGCAGGAGCCAGGGCGAAGATGGCACTGAAGCTTTCTTT	TRBV20-1	TRBJ1-1	NA	many
CASSHGDRTQETQYF	TGCGCCAGCAGCCACGGAGACAGGACCCAAGAGACCCAGTACTTC	TRBV5-1	TRBJ2-5	NA	many
CASSTRDTNYGYTF	TGTGCCAGCAGTACTCGGGACACTAACTATGGCTACACCTTC	TRBV25-1	TRBJ1-2	NA	NA
CASSLRRGETQCF	TGTGCCAGCAGCTTGAGAAGGGGGGAGACCCAGTGCTTC	TRBV11-2	TRBJ2-7	NA	NA
CASSKDRQTQYF	TGTGCCAGCAGTAAGGACAGGCAGACCCAGTACTTC	TRBV12-3/TRBV12-4	TRBJ2-5	TRBD1	many
CASSLDEDEKLFF	TGTGCCAGCAGCTTGGATGAGGATGAAAAACTGTTTTTT	TRBV5-6	TRBJ1-4	NA	few
CASTYEGAGGTFF	TGTGCCAGCACGTATGAAGGGGCAGGGGGAACTTTCTTT	TRBV2	TRBJ1-1	TRBD1	many
CAISEGQGVYEQYF	TGTGCCATCAGTGAAGGGCAGGGAGTTTACGAGCAGTACTTC	TRBV10-3	TRBJ2-7	NA	NA
CASSLAPNTDGANVLTF	TGCGCCAGCAGCTTGGCCCCCAACACCGATGGGGCCAACGTCCTGACTTTC	TRBV5-1	TRBJ2-6	NA	NA
CSARRGPHNTEAFF	TGCAGTGCTAGACGGGGGCCCCATAACACTGAAGCTTTCTTT	TRBV20-1	TRBJ1-1	NA	many
CAWSVLLQGDTGELFF	TGTGCCTGGAGTGTACTTTTACAGGGGGACACCGGGGAGCTGTTTTTT	TRBV19	TRBJ2-2	TRBD1	NA
CASVGEAYVLTF	TGCGCCAGCGTTGGGGAGGCTTACGTCCTGACTTTC	TRBV13	TRBJ2-6	NA	NA
CASSGAEVNTGELFF	TGCGCCAGCAGTGGCGCAGAGGTGAACACCGGGGAGCTGTTTTTT	TRBV5-1	TRBJ2-2	NA	NA
CSARTGSGGQLFF	TGCAGTGCTAGAACGGGTAGCGGAGGGCAACTGTTTTTT	TRBV20-1	TRBJ1-4	NA	NA
CSASMAGGTYEQYF	TGCAGTGCTAGTATGGCGGGGGGAACCTACGAGCAGTACTTC	TRBV20-1	TRBJ2-7	TRBD2	many
CSAPTTGPNQPQHF	TGCAGTGCTCCCACGACAGGGCCCAATCAGCCCCAGCATTTT	TRBV20-1	TRBJ1-5	TRBD1	many
CASSFGQGPQETQYF	TGTGCCAGCAGCTTTGGGCAGGGTCCCCAAGAGACCCAGTACTTC	TRBV7-9	TRBJ2-5	NA	many
CAWNQGTTDTQYF	TGTGCCTGGAATCAGGGGACCACAGATACGCAGTATTTT	TRBV30	TRBJ2-3	NA	few
CASSIDSDSGYQETQYF	TGTGCCAGTAGTATAGATTCTGATAGCGGGTACCAAGAGACCCAGTACTTC	TRBV19	TRBJ2-5	TRBD2	few
CASSLAPGNYGYTF	TGCGCCAGCAGCTTGGCTCCGGGGAACTATGGCTACACCTTC	TRBV5-1	TRBJ1-2	NA	many
CASSLFSGMVQPQHF	TGTGCCAGCAGCTTGTTTTCAGGGATGGTTCAGCCCCAGCATTTT	TRBV5-5	TRBJ1-5	NA	NA
CAWSVAARSPLHF	TGTGCCTGGAGTGTTGCCGCGCGGTCACCCCTCCACTTT	TRBV30	TRBJ1-6	NA	NA
CASSTQQGNEQFF	TGCGCCAGCAGTACCCAACAGGGCAATGAGCAGTTCTTC	TRBV5-1	TRBJ2-1	NA	NA
CASSPGTERPSNYGYTF	TGTGCCAGCAGTCCCGGGACAGAGAGGCCCTCTAACTATGGCTACACCTTC	TRBV12-3/TRBV12-4	TRBJ1-2	TRBD1	many
CASSFVARRGYTF	TGTGCCAGCAGTTTCGTAGCCCGGAGGGGCTACACCTTC	TRBV12-3/TRBV12-4	TRBJ1-2	NA	few
CASSLRLNTGELLF	TGTGCCAGCAGCCTCCGATTGAACACCGGGGAGCTGCTTTTT	TRBV9	TRBJ2-2	NA	NA
CASSLGQSFPPPEAFF	TGTGCCAGCAGCTTAGGGCAGTCTTTTCCCCCACCTGAAGCTTTCTTT	TRBV11-2	TRBJ1-1	NA	few
CASNRDTSNYEQYF	TGTGCCAGCAACCGGGACACCTCAAATTACGAGCAGTACTTC	TRBV2	TRBJ2-7	NA	many
CASRYGQGWLPLHF	TGTGCCAGCAGATATGGACAGGGGTGGTTACCCCTCCACTTT	TRBV12-3/TRBV12-4	TRBJ1-6	TRBD1	many
CAFNPSRRETQYF	TGTGCCTTCAACCCCTCCCGTCGGGAGACCCAGTACTTC	TRBV25-1	TRBJ2-5	NA	NA
CASSIRGLGSPLHF	TGTGCCAGCAGCATCCGGGGTCTAGGTTCACCCCTCCACTTT	TRBV7-2	TRBJ1-6	NA	NA
CAISDRQGDEQYF	TGTGCCATCAGTGACCGACAGGGAGACGAGCAGTACTTC	TRBV10-3	TRBJ2-7	TRBD1	many
CAISERWGQGNTEAFF	TGTGCCATCAGTGAGAGGTGGGGACAGGGGAACACTGAAGCTTTCTTT	TRBV10-3	TRBJ1-1	TRBD1	NA